The 14 T cell receptor beta chains presented below share a single source sample, sequenced in a study of chemoradiotherapy in HPV16-positive cancers. Here immunoSEQ multiplex PCR was the method, and the copy in TCRdb shows in-frame clones only, minus some. The table shows under 15,000 clones, with roughly 90% occurring only once. The source material was blood, sampled from a patient who underwent chemoradiotherapy. The receptors stem from a human donor with HPV-associated anogenital cancer.

This sequence joins TRBV2 and TRBJ2-5; D is perhaps TRBD1 (6 bases). The ends were cut back, 7 bases at V and 5 bases at J, with 14 bases in the middle. Per germline, CDR1 SNHLY and CDR2 FYNNEI. The CDR3 has 13 residues. Here the CDR3 reads CASTRTAIETQYF. The DNA of the CDR3 is TGTGCCAGCACCAGGACAGCAATTGAGACCCAGTACTTC.

Here the CDR3 DNA reads TGCGCCAGCAGCTCGCCTACGGGACAGGGGTCTGGAAACACCATATATTTT. Protein product: CASSSPTGQGSGNTIYF. The chain joins TRBV5-1 to TRBJ1-3, with 10 bases matching TRBD1. The CDR3 has 17 amino acids. Germline V lookup: CDR1 SGHRS, CDR2 YFSETQ. The V and J ends lost 3 bases and 1 base, in that order; junction bases with no gene match: 7.

This chain joins TRBV29-1 and TRBJ1-2; the D gene is possibly TRBD1 (5 bases). V was pared by 4 bases and J by 8 bases, with 17 bases between. Germline V gives CDR1 SQVTM, CDR2 ANQGSEA. There are 13 residues in the CDR3. The CDR3 region has the DNA TGCAGCGTTGGGGGGGGTCCCCGGAGGGGCTACACCTTC. It yields the protein CSVGGGPRRGYTF.

V usage is TRBV5-1 and J usage is TRBJ1-5; TRBD1 agrees at 9 bases. The CDR3 is made up of 13 amino acids. Trimming took 3 bases from V and 5 from J; bases not matched to a gene: 0. The germline CDR1 and CDR2 sequences are SGHRS and YFSETQ. CDR3 DNA sequence: TGCGCCAGCAGCTGGACAGGGGATCAGCCCCAGCATTTT. Residues: CASSWTGDQPQHF.

DNA for the CDR3: TGTGCCATCAGTGAGGGTAACTATGGCTACACCTTC. It specifies CAISEGNYGYTF. The chain recombines TRBV10-3 with TRBJ1-2; D is uncertain. The V end lost 2 bases, the J end lost 1 base, and 2 bases lay between the germline ends. The CDR3 covers 12 residues. Looked up from germline, CDR1 is ENHRY and CDR2 is SYGVKD.

The chain is built from TRBV6-4 and TRBJ2-3; TRBD2 matches 10 bases. CDR1 MRHNA and CDR2 SNTAGT come from the germline V gene. The J segment lost 5 bases and the V segment lost 3 bases, leaving 2 bases of the junction unmatched. This CDR3 comprises 14 residues. The CDR3, as DNA: TGTGCCAGCAGTGAAGCGGGGGGGGGAGATACGCAGTATTTT. Its protein is CASSEAGGGDTQYF.

V gene TRBV7-9 combines with J gene TRBJ2-3; D gene uncertain. The V gene lost 5 bases and the J gene lost 6 bases, with 6 bases spanning the gap. CDR3 length equals 11 residues. Germline V CDR1 and CDR2: SEHNR, FQNEAQ (reference sequence). DNA of the CDR3: TGTGCCAGCAGCAGGCGGGATACGCAGTATTTT. Its translation is CASSRRDTQYF.

The chain has TRBV6-5 and TRBJ1-2, with TRBD1 matching over 9 bases. CDR1 MNHEY and CDR2 SVGAGI come from the germline V gene. The V gene end was trimmed by 5 bases and the J gene end by 6 bases; junction bases not matched to a gene: 4. This CDR3 is 13 amino acids long. The CDR3 spells CASSLNRGHGYTF. CDR3 sequence (DNA): TGTGCCAGCAGTCTTAACAGGGGGCATGGCTACACCTTC.

This rearrangement joins TRBV9 to TRBJ2-3, with 11 bases fitting TRBD2. J gave up 0 bases and V 2 bases, and 11 bases lay outside the gene matches. Germline V gene data show CDR1 as SGDLS and CDR2 as YYNGEE. The CDR3 spans 19 residues. DNA of the CDR3: TGTGCCAGCAGCGTCCCCCGGACGACTAGCGGGGATAGCACAGATACGCAGTATTTT. As protein: CASSVPRTTSGDSTDTQYF.

The V gene is TRBV7-6, the J gene TRBJ2-1; D is ambiguous. CDR3 length: 16 residues. V lost 2 bases, J lost 0 bases, and 11 bases lay in between. The germline CDR1 and CDR2 sequences are SGHVS and FNYEAQ. The CDR3 sequence is CASSLRSRSSYNEQFF. The CDR3 DNA follows: TGTGCCAGCAGCTTACGGTCCCGGAGCTCCTACAATGAGCAGTTCTTC. The full variable domain, its missing parts supplied by reference TRBV7-6 and TRBJ2-1, is GAGVSQSPRYKVTKRGQDVALRCDPISGHVSLYWYRQALGQGPEFLTYFNYEAQQDKSGLPNDRFSAERPEGSISTLTIQRTEQRDSAMYRCASSLRSRSSYNEQFFGPGTRLTVL.

The chain joins TRBV9 to TRBJ1-3; D is uncertain. CDR1 is SGDLS, CDR2 YYNGEE, per germline. The CDR3 covers 14 residues. Trimming left V 5 bases short and J 3 bases short, with 12 bases between. The CDR3 reads CASRPGMHGNTIYF. The CDR3 DNA reads as TGTGCCAGCAGGCCTGGAATGCATGGAAACACCATATATTTT.

The chain links TRBV6-5 to TRBJ2-5; 12 bases agree with TRBD2. This CDR3 comprises 14 residues. The J segment lost 3 bases and the V segment lost 6 bases, leaving 2 bases of the junction unmatched. Germline assignment: CDR1 MNHEY and CDR2 SVGAGI. CDR3 nucleotides: TGTGCCAGCAGGCGACTAGCGGGGGAAGAGACCCAGTACTTC. Translation gives CASRRLAGEETQYF.

The chain is built from TRBV19 and TRBJ1-2; D possibly corresponds to TRBD1 (5 bases). V gave up 2 bases and J gave up 3 bases, with 10 bases separating them. CDR1 and CDR2 from the germline V gene are LNHDA and SQIVND (reference sequence). The CDR3 covers 14 residues. The DNA of the CDR3 is TGTGCCAGTAGTATACCCATGGGGGACTATGGCTACACCTTC. It specifies CASSIPMGDYGYTF.

Here the CDR3 reads CASSLAGGTDTQYF. As DNA, the CDR3 is TGCGCCAGCAGCCTAGCGGGGGGCACAGATACGCAGTATTTT. V and J are TRBV4-1 and TRBJ2-3; TRBD2 agrees at 9 bases. Germline V lookup: CDR1 MGHRA, CDR2 YSYEKL. This CDR3 has 14 residues. Germline trimming cut 4 bases from V and 1 base from J; bases unmatched to any gene: 0.